This T cell receptor beta chain was observed in a study of blood T cell repertoires in COVID-19. This clone was detected a few times. V shed 6 bases and J shed 3 bases, with 9 bases lying between them. The CDR3 is 13 residues long. Per the germline V gene, CDR1 is MNHEY and CDR2 is SMNVEV (reference sequence). Sequencing used immunoSEQ multiplex PCR; TCRdb keeps in-frame clones, though not all of them. Of more than 110,000 clones listed, about 80% were seen once; the top ten hold 4%. The material sequenced was peripheral blood. V is TRBV27 and J is TRBJ1-5; tentatively, D is TRBD1 (6 bases). This clonotype originated in an older woman with acute or convalescent COVID-19. The CDR3 region is CASRGAVNQPQHF. The CDR3 bases are TGTGCCAGCAGGGGGGCAGTCAATCAGCCCCAGCATTTT.